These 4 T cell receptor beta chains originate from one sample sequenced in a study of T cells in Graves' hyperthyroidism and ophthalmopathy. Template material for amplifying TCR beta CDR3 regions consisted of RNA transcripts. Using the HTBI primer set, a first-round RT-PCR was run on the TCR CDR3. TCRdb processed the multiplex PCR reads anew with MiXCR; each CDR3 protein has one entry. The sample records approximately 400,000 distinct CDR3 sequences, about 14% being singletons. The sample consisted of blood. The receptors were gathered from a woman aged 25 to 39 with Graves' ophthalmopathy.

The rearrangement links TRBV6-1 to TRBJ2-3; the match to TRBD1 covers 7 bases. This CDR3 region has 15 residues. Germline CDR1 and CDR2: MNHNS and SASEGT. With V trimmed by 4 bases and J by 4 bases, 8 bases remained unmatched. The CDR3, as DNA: TGTGCCAGCAGTGGAGCGCTTCAGGGGGCAGATACGCAGTATTTT. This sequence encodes CASSGALQGADTQYF.

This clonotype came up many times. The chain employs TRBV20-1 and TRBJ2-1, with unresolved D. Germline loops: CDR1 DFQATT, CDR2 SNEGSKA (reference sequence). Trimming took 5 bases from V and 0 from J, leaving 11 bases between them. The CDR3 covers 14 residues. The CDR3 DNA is TGCAGTGCTTCCGACGTAAACTCCTACAATGAGCAGTTCTTC. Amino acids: CSASDVNSYNEQFF.

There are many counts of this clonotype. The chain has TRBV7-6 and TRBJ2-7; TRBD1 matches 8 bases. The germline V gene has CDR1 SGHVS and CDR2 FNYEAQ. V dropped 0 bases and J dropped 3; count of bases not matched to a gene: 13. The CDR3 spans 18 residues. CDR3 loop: CASSLAPLTGVFLYEQYF. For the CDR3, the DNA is TGTGCCAGCAGCTTAGCCCCGTTGACAGGGGTCTTCCTCTACGAGCAGTACTTC. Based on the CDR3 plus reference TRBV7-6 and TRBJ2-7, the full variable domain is GAGVSQSPRYKVTKRGQDVALRCDPISGHVSLYWYRQALGQGPEFLTYFNYEAQQDKSGLPNDRFSAERPEGSISTLTIQRTEQRDSAMYRCASSLAPLTGVFLYEQYFGPGTRLTVT.

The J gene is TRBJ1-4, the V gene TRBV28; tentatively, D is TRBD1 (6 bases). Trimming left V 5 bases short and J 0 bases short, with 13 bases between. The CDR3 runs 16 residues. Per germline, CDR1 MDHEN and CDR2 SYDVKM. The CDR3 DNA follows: TGTGCCAGCAGTCCTACAGGGTTTGCAACTAATGAAAAACTGTTTTTT. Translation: CASSPTGFATNEKLFF.